This T cell receptor beta chain was recovered during a study of T cells in localized non-small cell lung cancer. Germline loops: CDR1 MNHNS, CDR2 SASEGT. CDR3 length: 14 residues. Between the trimmed V and J ends, which lost 3 bases and 7 bases, there was a span of 13 bases. Using immunoSEQ multiplex PCR, the repertoire was profiled, and TCRdb retains in-frame clones only, with some absent. This repertoire shows over 30,000 clones, 86% found once; its top ten account for over 5.5%. The sequenced sample was peripheral blood mononuclear cells, obtained before any cancer treatment. The sequence was collected from a male donor at least 60 years old with stage II lung adenocarcinoma. This sequence joins TRBV6-1 and TRBJ1-5, with D possibly matching TRBD1 (5 bases). The CDR3 here is CASSDNGAFQPQHF. The CDR3 region has the DNA TGTGCCAGCAGTGATAATGGGGCCTTCCAGCCCCAGCATTTT.